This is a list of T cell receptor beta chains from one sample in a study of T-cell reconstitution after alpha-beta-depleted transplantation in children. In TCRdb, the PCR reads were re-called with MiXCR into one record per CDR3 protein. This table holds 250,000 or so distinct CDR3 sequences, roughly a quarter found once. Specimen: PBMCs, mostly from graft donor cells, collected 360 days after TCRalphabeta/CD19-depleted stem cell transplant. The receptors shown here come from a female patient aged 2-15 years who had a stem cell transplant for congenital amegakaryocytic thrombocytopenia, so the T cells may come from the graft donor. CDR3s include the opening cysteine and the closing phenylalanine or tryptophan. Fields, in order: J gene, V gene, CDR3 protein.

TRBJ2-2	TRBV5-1	CASSLSGSRNTGELFF
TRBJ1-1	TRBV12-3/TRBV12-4	CASSFVGEAFF
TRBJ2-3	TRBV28	CASSLRRLVASTDTQYF
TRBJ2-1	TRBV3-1	CASSQGTGNNNEQFF
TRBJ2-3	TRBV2	CASSEGPGSTDTQYF
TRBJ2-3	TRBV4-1	CASSQDGWGLSGQNTQYF
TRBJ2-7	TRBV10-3	CAISEGRGQYF
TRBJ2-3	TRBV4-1	CASSQDGGSGTQYF
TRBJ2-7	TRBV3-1	CASSQVLDEQYF
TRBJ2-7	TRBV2	CASSENRGRGEQYF
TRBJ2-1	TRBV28	CASSLSPVLAHRRINEQFF
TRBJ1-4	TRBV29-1	CSGSGTDEKLFF
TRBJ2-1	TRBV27	CASRLKGLVYNEQFF
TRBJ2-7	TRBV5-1	CASSTLEAALSYEQYF
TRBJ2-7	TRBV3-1	CASSHPGVYEQYF
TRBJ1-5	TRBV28	CASSLPGQESNQPQHF
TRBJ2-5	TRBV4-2	CASSSRLAGVETQYF
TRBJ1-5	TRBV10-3	CAISESSGVQPQHF
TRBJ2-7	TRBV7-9	CASSEGRPYEQYF
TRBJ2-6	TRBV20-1	CSAREDRTSGANVLTF
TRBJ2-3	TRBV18	CASSPRTSGGGDTQYF